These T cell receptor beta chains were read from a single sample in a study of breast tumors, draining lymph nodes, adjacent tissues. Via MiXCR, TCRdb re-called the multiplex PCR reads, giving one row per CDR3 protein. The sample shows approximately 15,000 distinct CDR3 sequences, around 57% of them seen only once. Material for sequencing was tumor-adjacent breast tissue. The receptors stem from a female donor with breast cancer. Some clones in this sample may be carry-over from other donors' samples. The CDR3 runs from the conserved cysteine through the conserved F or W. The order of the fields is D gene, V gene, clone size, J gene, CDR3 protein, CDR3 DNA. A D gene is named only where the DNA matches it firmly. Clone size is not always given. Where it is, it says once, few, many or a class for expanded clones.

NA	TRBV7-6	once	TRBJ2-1	CAGSQTGNGQFF	TGTGCCGGCAGCCAGACGGGCAATGGGCAGTTCTTC
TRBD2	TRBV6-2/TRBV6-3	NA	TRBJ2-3	CASSYGDQVKRRGSTDTQYF	TGTGCCAGCAGTTACGGGGATCAGGTTAAAAGGCGGGGGAGCACAGATACGCAGTATTTT
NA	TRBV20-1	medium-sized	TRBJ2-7	CSATSPSIYEQYF	TGCAGTGCAACAAGTCCATCTATCTACGAGCAGTACTTC
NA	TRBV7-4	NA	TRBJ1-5	CASSSEEDQPQHF	TGTGCCAGCAGTTCCGAGGAGGATCAGCCCCAGCATTTT
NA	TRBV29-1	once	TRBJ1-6	CSAPVPGQLGYNCPLHF	NA
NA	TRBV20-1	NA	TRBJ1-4	CSARVGEKLFF	TGCAGTGCTAGAGTGGGCGAAAAACTGTTTTTT
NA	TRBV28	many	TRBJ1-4	CASSSGLHGEKLFF	TGTGCCAGCAGTTCGGGACTCCACGGGGAAAAACTGTTTTTT
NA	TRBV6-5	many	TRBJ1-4	CASSYFPRSTNEKLFF	TGTGCCAGCAGTTACTTCCCCAGGTCAACTAATGAAAAACTGTTTTTT
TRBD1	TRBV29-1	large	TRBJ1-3	CSVDAGGGGNTIYF	TGCAGCGTTGATGCAGGGGGAGGCGGAAACACCATATATTTT
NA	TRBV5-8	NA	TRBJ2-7	CASTPHPPGYEQYF	TGTGCCAGCACCCCGCACCCCCCCGGTTACGAGCAGTACTTC
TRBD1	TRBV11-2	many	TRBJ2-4	CASSFVGGASKNIQYF	TGTGCCAGCAGCTTCGTAGGGGGCGCTTCCAAAAACATTCAGTACTTC
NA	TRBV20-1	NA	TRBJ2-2	CSAINTNTGELFF	TGCAGTGCTATCAACACGAACACCGGGGAGCTGTTTTTT
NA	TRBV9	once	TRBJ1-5	CASSVGDTYQPQHF	TGTGCCAGCAGCGTAGGTGACACCTATCAGCCCCAGCATTTT
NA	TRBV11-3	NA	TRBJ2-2	CASSSGRIHTGELFF	TGTGCCAGCAGCTCGGGACGGATTCACACCGGGGAGCTGTTTTTT
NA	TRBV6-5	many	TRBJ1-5	CASKAREYSNQPQHF	TGTGCCAGCAAGGCCCGTGAGTATAGCAATCAGCCCCAGCATTTT
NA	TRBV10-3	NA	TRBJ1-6	CAIREGEGNSPLHF	TGTGCCATCAGGGAGGGTGAGGGTAATTCACCCCTCCACTTT
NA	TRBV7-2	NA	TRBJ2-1	CAKDSRLPSYNEQFF	TGTGCCAAGGACAGCCGCCTCCCCTCCTACAATGAGCAGTTCTTC
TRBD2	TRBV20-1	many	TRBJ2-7	CSASPATSGSAYEQYF	TGCAGTGCTAGTCCGGCGACTAGCGGATCGGCCTACGAGCAGTACTTC
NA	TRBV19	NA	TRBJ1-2	CASNGAYGYTF	TGTGCCAGTAATGGTGCCTATGGCTACACCTTC
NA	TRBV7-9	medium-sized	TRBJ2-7	CASSSEVWYEQYF	TGTGCCAGCAGCTCGGAGGTGTGGTACGAGCAGTACTTC
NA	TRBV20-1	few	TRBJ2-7	CSAKGTLSSYEQYF	TGCAGTGCTAAAGGGACATTGAGCTCCTACGAGCAGTACTTC
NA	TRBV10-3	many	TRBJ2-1	CAISEPSGAYNEQFF	TGTGCCATCAGTGAGCCCTCCGGGGCCTACAATGAGCAGTTCTTC
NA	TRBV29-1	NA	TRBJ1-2	CSVEEQADLGYTF	TGCAGCGTTGAAGAACAGGCAGACTTGGGCTACACCTTC
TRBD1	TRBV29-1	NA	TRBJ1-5	CSAGTGVWSNQPQHF	TGCAGCGCCGGGACAGGGGTTTGGAGCAATCAGCCCCAGCATTTT
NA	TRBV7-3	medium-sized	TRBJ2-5	CASSLTGGETQYF	TGTGCCAGCAGCTTAACGGGGGGAGAGACCCAGTACTTC
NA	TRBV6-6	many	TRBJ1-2	CASSHGTASENGYTF	TGTGCCAGCAGTCACGGGACTGCCTCGGAGAATGGCTACACCTTC
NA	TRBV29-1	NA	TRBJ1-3	CSVEDLGIGGNTIYF	TGCAGCGTTGAAGATCTTGGCATAGGAGGAAACACCATATATTTT
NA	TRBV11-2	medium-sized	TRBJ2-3	CASSLGHTDTQYF	TGTGCCAGCAGCTTAGGACACACAGATACGCAGTATTTT
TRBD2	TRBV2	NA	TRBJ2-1	CASKIGTRPVEQFF	TGTGCCAGCAAGATAGGGACTAGACCCGTCGAGCAGTTCTTC
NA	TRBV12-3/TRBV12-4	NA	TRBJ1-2	CASSLEGNYGYTF	TGTGCCAGCAGTTTAGAAGGGAACTATGGCTACACCTTC
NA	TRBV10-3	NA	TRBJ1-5	CATQAGGGQPQHF	TGTGCCACCCAGGCAGGTGGGGGGCAGCCCCAGCATTTT
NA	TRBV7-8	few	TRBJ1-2	CASSLGAKEYGYTF	TGTGCCAGCAGCTTAGGGGCAAAGGAGTATGGCTACACCTTC
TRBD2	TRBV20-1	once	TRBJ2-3	CSAPRRTSGSTDTQYF	TGCAGTGCTCCGAGGAGGACTAGCGGGAGCACAGATACGCAGTATTTT
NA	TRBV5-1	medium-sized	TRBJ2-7	CASSFEQHEQYF	TGCGCCAGCAGCTTTGAACAGCACGAGCAGTACTTC
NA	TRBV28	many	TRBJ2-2	CASSSWFGELFF	TGTGCCAGCAGTTCCTGGTTCGGGGAGCTGTTTTTT
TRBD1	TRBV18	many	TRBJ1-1	CASSISGQENTEAFF	TGTGCCAGCTCAATAAGCGGACAGGAGAACACTGAAGCTTTCTTT
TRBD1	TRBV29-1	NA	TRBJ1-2	CSVDDRGSGYTF	TGCAGCGTTGATGACAGGGGGTCTGGCTACACCTTC
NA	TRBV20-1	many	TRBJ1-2	CSWTDANYGYTF	TGCTCTTGGACCGATGCTAACTATGGCTACACCTTC
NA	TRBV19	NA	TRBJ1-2	CASTDAYGYTF	TGTGCCAGTACAGATGCCTATGGCTACACCTTC
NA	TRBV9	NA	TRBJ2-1	CASSVELGDEQFF	TGTGCCAGCAGCGTAGAGCTGGGAGATGAGCAGTTCTTC
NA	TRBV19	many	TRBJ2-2	CASEPARGTGELFF	TGTGCCAGTGAGCCGGCCCGGGGCACCGGGGAGCTGTTTTTT
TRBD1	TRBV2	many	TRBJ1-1	CASRDRGLDTEAFF	TGTGCCAGCCGGGACAGGGGGCTGGACACTGAAGCTTTCTTT
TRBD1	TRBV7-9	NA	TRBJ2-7	CASSVGQGNPYEQYF	TGTGCCAGCAGCGTGGGACAGGGGAACCCCTACGAGCAGTACTTC
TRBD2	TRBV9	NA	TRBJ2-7	CASSPSKTSGLPYEQYF	TGTGCCAGCAGCCCGTCCAAGACTAGCGGGCTGCCCTACGAGCAGTACTTC
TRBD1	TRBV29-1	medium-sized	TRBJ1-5	CSVGTGAGQPQHF	TGCAGCGTCGGTACAGGGGCGGGTCAGCCCCAGCATTTT